This entry features one TCR beta chain sequence. The data originate from a study of blood T cell repertoires in COVID-19. Study-level information: Collection of acute and convalescent COVID-19 samples took place in the United States, Italy and Spain. PBMCs, B-cell-depleted T cells, or T cells were the source of the cDNA or gDNA that made up the material.

Study processing details: Reference gene primer amplification yielded estimated nucleated cell counts. TCRdb keeps only in-frame clones here, not all; method: immunoSEQ multiplex PCR. That table supplies the V and J calls and clone size; D and trimming were determined from the DNA. Of about 46,000 clones listed, 87% are singletons. The germline V and J ends were trimmed by 0 bases and 2 bases, with 12 bases remaining between them. The V gene's germline CDR1 is SGDLS and CDR2 YYNGEE. This CDR3 contains 15 residues. J is TRBJ2-7 and V is TRBV9; maybe TRBD2 (6 bases). This receptor was taken from a human donor in a cohort sampled during active COVID-19. Input material: peripheral blood. As DNA, the CDR3 is TGTGCCAGCAGCGTAGGGGTAGCGGCGACCTACGAGCAGTACTTC. Protein: CASSVGVAATYEQYF. The full variable domain, rest sourced from reference TRBV9 and TRBJ2-7, is DSGVTQTPKHLITATGQRVTLRCSPRSGDLSVYWYQQSLDQGLQFLIQYYNGEERAKGNILERFSAQQFPDLHSELNLSSLELGDSALYFCASSVGVAATYEQYFGPGTRLTVT.